The clone carrying this T cell receptor (beta chain) was recorded many times. The CDR3 is made up of 13 amino acids. Trimming took 3 bases from V and 3 from J, leaving 8 bases between them. Using quantitative 5'-RACE with molecular barcodes, the authors made TCR beta libraries. TCRdb re-called the 5' RACE reads through MiXCR, storing one row per CDR3 protein. The sample yields about 360,000 distinct CDR3 sequences, roughly 14% seen once. This record belongs to a study of CD8 T cells in ankylosing spondylitis. Sequenced input: blood, either unsorted or a sorted T cell fraction (not recorded which). J is TRBJ1-2 and V is TRBV12-3 or TRBV12-4, with D hard to call. The TCR comes from a male donor with ankylosing spondylitis or in good health (not recorded which). The CDR3 reads CASSLNGDYGYTF. The CDR3 coding sequence is TGTGCCAGCAGTTTGAACGGAGACTATGGCTACACCTTC.